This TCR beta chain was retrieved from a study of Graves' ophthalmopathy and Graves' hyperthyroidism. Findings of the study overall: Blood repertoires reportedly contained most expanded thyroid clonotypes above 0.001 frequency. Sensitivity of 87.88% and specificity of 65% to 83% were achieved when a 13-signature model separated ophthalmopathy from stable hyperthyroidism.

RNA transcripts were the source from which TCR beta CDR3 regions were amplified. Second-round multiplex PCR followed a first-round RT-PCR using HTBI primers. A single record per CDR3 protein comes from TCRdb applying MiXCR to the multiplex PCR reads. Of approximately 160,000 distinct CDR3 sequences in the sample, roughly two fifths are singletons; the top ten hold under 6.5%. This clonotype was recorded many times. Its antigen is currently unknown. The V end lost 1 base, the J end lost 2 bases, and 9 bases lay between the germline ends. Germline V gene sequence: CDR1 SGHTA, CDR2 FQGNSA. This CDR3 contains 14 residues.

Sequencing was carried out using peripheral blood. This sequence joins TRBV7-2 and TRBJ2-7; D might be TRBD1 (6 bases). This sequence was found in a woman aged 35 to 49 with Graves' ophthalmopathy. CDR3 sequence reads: CASSLESGAYEQYF. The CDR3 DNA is TGTGCCAGCAGCTTAGAGTCAGGGGCCTACGAGCAGTACTTC.